The entry below describes one T cell receptor (beta chain). Its antigen is not identified. Losses at the gene ends were 0 bases for V and 8 bases for J; bases not matched to a gene: 3. Germline V lookup: CDR1 SGDLS, CDR2 YYNGEE. The CDR3 loop spans 14 amino acids. This entry is derived from a study of cytomegalovirus exposure and HLA in healthy donors. Study-wide points: In a later analysis, at a false discovery rate of 0.05, 15,000 to 20,000 TCR beta sequences were associated with HLA alleles. A few of the chains that were CMV-associated were confirmed in vitro to be specific for CMV antigens.

60 Vbeta and 13 Jbeta primers were used in PCR. The method was immunoSEQ multiplex PCR; TCRdb's version includes in-frame clones alone and lacks a portion of them. This table has 85,000 to 130,000 clones, 9.5% to 13% appearing once. The J gene is TRBJ1-2, the V gene TRBV9, with 11 bases aligning to TRBD1. The sample taken for sequencing was PBMCs. The clonotype originates from a man aged 35 to 55 in good health and CMV-seropositive. CDR3 amino acids: CASSVGTGGSGYTF. Written as DNA, the CDR3 is TGTGCCAGCAGCGTAGGGACAGGGGGCTCCGGCTACACCTTC.